One sample yielded the 5 T cell receptor beta chains listed below, sequenced in a study of blood T cell repertoires in COVID-19. Assay used: immunoSEQ multiplex PCR; TCRdb lists only in-frame clones, some missing. Among about 260,000 clones listed, around 84% were seen once. The sequencing sample was made of peripheral blood. Every receptor here comes from a woman in her thirties or forties who had recovered from COVID-19.

The rearrangement joins TRBV3-1 (or the pseudogene TRBV3-2) to TRBJ1-3; 7 nucleotides line up with TRBD1. The CDR3 spans 15 residues. Germline CDR1 is LGHDT and CDR2 is YNNKEL (reference sequence). Germline trimming cut 5 bases from V and 0 bases from J; bases unmatched to any gene: 4. CDR3 coding DNA: TGTGCCAGCAGCGACCGGGACAGCTCTGGAAACACCATATATTTT. Translating it yields CASSDRDSSGNTIYF.

V is TRBV24-1 and J is TRBJ1-2, with D hard to call. The CDR3 loop spans 16 amino acids. Per germline, CDR1 KGHDR and CDR2 SFDVKD. V shed 2 bases and J shed 2 bases, with 14 bases lying between them. The CDR3 nucleotides are TGTGCCACCAGTGATTCGAGACGGGGAGGAAACTATGGCTACACCTTC. Its translation: CATSDSRRGGNYGYTF.

The chain combines TRBV7-2 with TRBJ2-3; tentative D call: TRBD1 (5 bases). Germline-derived CDR1 and CDR2 are SGHTA and FQGNSA. Trimming removed 8 bases at V and 0 bases at J, with 12 bases between. This CDR3 contains 14 residues. CDR3 DNA: TGTGCCAGCCTTACAGGTTATAGCACAGATACGCAGTATTTT. As protein: CASLTGYSTDTQYF.

As DNA, the CDR3 is TGTGCCAGCAGTTCCAGAGACAGGGGCTATGGCTACACCTTC. Translating gives CASSSRDRGYGYTF. This chain uses TRBV2 with TRBJ1-2, with 8 positions matching TRBD1. J lost 4 bases, V lost 5 bases, and 6 bases had no gene match. Germline CDR1 SNHLY, CDR2 FYNNEI. CDR3 length equals 14 residues. The full variable domain, in which reference TRBV2 and TRBJ1-2 provide the parts outside the CDR3, is EPEVTQTPSHQVTQMGQEVILRCVPISNHLYFYWYRQILGQKVEFLVSFYNNEISEKSEIFDDQFSVERPDGSNFTLKIRSTKLEDSAMYFCASSSRDRGYGYTFGSGTRLTVV.

The gene calls are TRBV2 and TRBJ2-1; D remains unclear. Deletions cut 7 bases from V and 8 bases from J, with 6 bases between. Germline CDR1 SNHLY, CDR2 FYNNEI. The CDR3 has 10 residues. The chain's CDR3 is CASITDEQFF. The CDR3 nucleotides are TGTGCCAGCATTACGGATGAGCAGTTCTTC.